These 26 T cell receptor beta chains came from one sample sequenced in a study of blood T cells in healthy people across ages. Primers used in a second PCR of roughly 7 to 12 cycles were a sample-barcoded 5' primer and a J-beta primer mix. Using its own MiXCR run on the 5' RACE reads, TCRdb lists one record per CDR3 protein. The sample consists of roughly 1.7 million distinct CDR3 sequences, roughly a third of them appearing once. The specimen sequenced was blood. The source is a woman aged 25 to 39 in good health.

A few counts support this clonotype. The DNA for the CDR3 is TGTGCCAGCAGTTTTCGCAGCCTTAACACTGAAGCTTTCTTT. This codes for CASSFRSLNTEAFF. The rearrangement uses TRBV28 and TRBJ1-1; D ambiguous. V was clipped by 3 bases and J by 2 bases, with 10 bases between them. The CDR3 runs 14 residues. Germline loops: CDR1 MDHEN, CDR2 SYDVKM.

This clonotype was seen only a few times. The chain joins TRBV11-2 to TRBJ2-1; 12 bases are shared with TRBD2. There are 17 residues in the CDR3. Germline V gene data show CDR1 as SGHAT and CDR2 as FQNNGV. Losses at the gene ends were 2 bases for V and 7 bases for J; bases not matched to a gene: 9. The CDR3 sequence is CASSLISSGRAENEQFF. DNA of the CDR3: TGTGCCAGCAGCTTAATTTCTAGCGGGAGGGCCGAAAATGAGCAGTTCTTC.

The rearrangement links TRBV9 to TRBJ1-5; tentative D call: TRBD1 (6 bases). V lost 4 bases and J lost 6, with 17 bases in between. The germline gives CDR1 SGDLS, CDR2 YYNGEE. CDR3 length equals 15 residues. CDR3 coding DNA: TGTGCCAGCAGCCCCAACTCAGGGGCGGGTCAGCCCCAGCATTTT. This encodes CASSPNSGAGQPQHF.

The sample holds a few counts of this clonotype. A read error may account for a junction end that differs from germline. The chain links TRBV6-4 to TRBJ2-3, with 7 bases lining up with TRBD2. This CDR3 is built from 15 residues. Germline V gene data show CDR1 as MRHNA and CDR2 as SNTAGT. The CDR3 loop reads CTSPTTSASHHTQYF. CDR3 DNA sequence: TGTACCAGCCCCACCACTAGCGCTTCTCACCATACGCAGTATTTT.

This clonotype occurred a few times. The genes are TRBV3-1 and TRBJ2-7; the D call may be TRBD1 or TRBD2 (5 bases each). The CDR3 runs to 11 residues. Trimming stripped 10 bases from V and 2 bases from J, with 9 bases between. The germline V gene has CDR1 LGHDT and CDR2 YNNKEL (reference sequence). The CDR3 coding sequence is TGTGCCACCAGAGGGGCCTACGAGCAGTACTTC. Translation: CATRGAYEQYF.

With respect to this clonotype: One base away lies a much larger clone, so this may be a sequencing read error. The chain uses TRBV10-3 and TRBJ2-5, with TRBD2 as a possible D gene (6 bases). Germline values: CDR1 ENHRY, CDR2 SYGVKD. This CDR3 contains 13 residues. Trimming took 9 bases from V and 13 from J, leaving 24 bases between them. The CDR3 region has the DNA TGTGCCATGGGGAGGCAAGGAACCTACGAGCGGTACTTC. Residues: CAMGRQGTYERYF.

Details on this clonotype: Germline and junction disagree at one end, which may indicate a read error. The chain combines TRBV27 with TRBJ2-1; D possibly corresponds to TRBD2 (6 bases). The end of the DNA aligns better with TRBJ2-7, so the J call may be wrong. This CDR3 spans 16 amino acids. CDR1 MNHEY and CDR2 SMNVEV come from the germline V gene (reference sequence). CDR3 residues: CASSLLRSGESYGQYF. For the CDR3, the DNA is TGTGCCAGCAGTCTCCTTCGTAGCGGAGAATCTTACGGGCAGTACTTC.

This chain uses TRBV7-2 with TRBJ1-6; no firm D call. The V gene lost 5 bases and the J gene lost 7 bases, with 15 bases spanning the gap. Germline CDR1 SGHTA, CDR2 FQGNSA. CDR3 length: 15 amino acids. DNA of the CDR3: TGTGCCAGCAGCCCACCCGGGGTTGCGAATTCACCCCTCCACTTT. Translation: CASSPPGVANSPLHF.

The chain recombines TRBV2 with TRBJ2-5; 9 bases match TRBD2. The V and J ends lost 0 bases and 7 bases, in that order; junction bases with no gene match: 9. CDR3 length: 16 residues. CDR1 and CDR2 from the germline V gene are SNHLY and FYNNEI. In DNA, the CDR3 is TGTGCCAGCAGTGAAGCCGCGACTAGCGGCTCGGGGACCCAGTACTTC. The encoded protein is CASSEAATSGSGTQYF.

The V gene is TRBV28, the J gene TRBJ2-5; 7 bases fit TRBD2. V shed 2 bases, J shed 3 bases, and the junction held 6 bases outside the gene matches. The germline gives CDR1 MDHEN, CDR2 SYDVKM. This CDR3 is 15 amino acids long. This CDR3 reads CASSLSLAVEETQYF. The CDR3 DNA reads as TGTGCCAGCAGTTTAAGCCTAGCGGTAGAAGAGACCCAGTACTTC.

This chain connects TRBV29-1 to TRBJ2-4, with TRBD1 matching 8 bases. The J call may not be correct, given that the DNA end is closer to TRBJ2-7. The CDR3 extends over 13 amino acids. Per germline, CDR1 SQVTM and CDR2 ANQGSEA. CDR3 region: CSVGTGKPYEQYF. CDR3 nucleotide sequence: TGCAGCGTTGGGACAGGGAAACCTTACGAGCAGTACTTC.

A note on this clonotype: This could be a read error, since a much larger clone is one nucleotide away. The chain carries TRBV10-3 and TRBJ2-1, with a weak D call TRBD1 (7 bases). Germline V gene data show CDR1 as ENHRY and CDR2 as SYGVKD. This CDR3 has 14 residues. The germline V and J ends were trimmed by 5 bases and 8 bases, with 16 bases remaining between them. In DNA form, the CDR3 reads TGTGCCATCAGTTGGAGCAGGGGGGCTGATGAGCAGTTCTTC. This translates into CAISWSRGADEQFF.

CDR3 amino acids: CSATGGTSGRGTDTQYF. The CDR3 nucleotides read TGCAGTGCCACAGGGGGGACTAGCGGGAGGGGCACAGATACGCAGTATTTT. The chain combines TRBV20-1 with TRBJ2-3, with 16 bases that match TRBD2. The CDR3 extends over 17 amino acids. After removal of 6 bases from V and 1 base from J, the junction contained 7 bases not matched to a gene. Germline lookup yields CDR1 DFQATT and CDR2 SNEGSKA (reference sequence).

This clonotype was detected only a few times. The CDR3: CASSQPIGLAGATYEQYF. The CDR3 DNA reads as TGTGCCAGCAGCCAGCCCATTGGACTAGCGGGAGCAACATACGAGCAGTACTTC. This chain links TRBV3-1 with TRBJ2-7, with 13 bases that match TRBD2. V trimming: 3 bases; J trimming: 4 bases; junction bases outside the gene matches: 12. Germline V gene lookup returns CDR1 LGHDT and CDR2 YNNKEL (reference sequence). The CDR3 extends over 18 amino acids.

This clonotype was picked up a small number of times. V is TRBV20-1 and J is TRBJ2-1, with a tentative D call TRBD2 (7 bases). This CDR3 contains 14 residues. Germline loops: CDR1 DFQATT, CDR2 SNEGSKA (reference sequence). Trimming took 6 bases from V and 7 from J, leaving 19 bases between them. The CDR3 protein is CSASYRGAGNEQFF. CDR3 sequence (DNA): TGCAGTGCATCGTATCGGGGGGCCGGGAATGAGCAGTTCTTC.

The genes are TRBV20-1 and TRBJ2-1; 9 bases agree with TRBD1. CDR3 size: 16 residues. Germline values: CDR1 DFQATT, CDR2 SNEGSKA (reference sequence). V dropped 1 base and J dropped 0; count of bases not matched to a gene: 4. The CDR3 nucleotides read TGCAGTGCTAGAGTACAGGGGGCCCTCTCCTACAATGAGCAGTTCTTC. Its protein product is CSARVQGALSYNEQFF.

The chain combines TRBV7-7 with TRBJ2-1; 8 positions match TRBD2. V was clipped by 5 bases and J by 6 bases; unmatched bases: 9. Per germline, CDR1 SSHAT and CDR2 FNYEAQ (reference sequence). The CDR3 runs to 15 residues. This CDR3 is CASSPSGRGFNEQFF. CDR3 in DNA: TGTGCCAGCAGCCCCAGCGGGAGAGGTTTCAATGAGCAGTTCTTC. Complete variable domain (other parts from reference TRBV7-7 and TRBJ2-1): GAGVSQSPRYKVTKRGQDVTLRCDPISSHATLYWYQQALGQGPEFLTYFNYEAQPDKSGLPSDRFSAERPEGSISTLTIQRTEQRDSAMYRCASSPSGRGFNEQFFGPGTRLTVL.

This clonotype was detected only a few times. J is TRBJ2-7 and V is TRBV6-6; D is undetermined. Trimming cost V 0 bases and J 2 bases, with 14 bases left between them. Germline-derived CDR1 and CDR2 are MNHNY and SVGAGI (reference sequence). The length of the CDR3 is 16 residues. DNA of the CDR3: TGTGCCAGCAGTTACTCGATGGCAGAGAATCCCTACGAGCAGTACTTC. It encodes CASSYSMAENPYEQYF.

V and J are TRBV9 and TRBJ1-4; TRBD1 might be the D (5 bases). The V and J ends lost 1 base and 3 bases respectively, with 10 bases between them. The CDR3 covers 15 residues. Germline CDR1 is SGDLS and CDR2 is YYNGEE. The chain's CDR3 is CASSVLMGPNEKLFF. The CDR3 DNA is TGTGCCAGCAGCGTATTGATGGGACCTAATGAAAAACTGTTTTTT.

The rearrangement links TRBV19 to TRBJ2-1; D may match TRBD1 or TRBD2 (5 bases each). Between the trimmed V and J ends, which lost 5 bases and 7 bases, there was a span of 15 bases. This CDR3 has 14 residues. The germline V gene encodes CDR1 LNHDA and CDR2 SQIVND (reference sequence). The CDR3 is CASSYRGVENEQFF. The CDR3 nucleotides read TGTGCCAGTAGTTATCGAGGGGTCGAGAATGAGCAGTTCTTC.

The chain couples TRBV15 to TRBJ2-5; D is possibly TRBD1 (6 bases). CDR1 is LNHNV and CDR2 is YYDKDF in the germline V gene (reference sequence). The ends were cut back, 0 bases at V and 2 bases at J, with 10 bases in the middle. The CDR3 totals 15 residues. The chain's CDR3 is CATSRDWGQQETQYF. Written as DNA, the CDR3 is TGTGCCACCAGCAGAGATTGGGGGCAGCAAGAGACCCAGTACTTC.

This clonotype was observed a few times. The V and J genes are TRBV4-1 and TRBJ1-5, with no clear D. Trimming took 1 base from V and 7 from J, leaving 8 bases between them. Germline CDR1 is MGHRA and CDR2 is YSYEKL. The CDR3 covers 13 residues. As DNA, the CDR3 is TGCGCCAGCAGCCAAGGACAAGACCAGCCCCAGCATTTT. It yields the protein CASSQGQDQPQHF.

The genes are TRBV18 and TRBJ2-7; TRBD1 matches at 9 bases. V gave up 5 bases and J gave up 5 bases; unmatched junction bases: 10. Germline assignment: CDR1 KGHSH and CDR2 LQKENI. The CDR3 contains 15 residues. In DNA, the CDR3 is TGTGCCAGCTCAGCATTGGGACAGGGAGTAGACGAGCAGTACTTC. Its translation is CASSALGQGVDEQYF.

The CDR3, as DNA: TGCGCCAGCGGCCCTTTTAGGGGTCAGGTACGCGAGCAGTACTTC. Its protein is CASGPFRGQVREQYF. V and J are TRBV5-1 and TRBJ2-7; D is possibly TRBD1 (5 bases). Germline CDR1 reads SGHRS; CDR2 reads YFSETQ. With 7 bases removed from V and 6 bases from J, the gap between germline ends came to 23 bases. The CDR3 is 15 amino acids.

The CDR3 region is CASSFAARASENQETQYF. The CDR3 DNA reads TGTGCCAGCAGCTTTGCTGCAAGGGCGAGCGAGAACCAAGAGACCCAGTACTTC. The chain recombines TRBV12-1 with TRBJ2-7; the DNA was not used to check the table's D call, TRBD1. The end of the DNA fits TRBJ2-5 better, so the J call may be wrong. TRBV12-1 is annotated as a pseudogene. The CDR3 extends over 18 amino acids.

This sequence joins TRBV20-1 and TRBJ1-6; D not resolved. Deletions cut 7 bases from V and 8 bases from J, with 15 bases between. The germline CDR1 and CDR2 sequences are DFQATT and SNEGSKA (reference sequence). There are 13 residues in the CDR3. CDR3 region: CSVSDRADSPLHF. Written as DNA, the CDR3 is TGCAGTGTTAGTGATCGGGCCGATTCACCCCTCCACTTT.